This T cell receptor beta chain was sequenced in a study of control samples from healthy donors and cancer patients. The CDR3 totals 17 residues. Per the germline V gene, CDR1 is WNHNN and CDR2 is SYGVQD (reference sequence). With 4 bases clipped from V and 5 bases from J, the junction kept 14 bases outside the gene matches. Using immunoSEQ multiplex PCR, the repertoire was profiled, and TCRdb retains in-frame clones only, with some absent. Among fewer than 500,000 clones listed, 75% to 95% were seen once. The receptor was isolated from a man aged 35 to 55 with head and neck cancer. The source material was PBMCs. The chain combines TRBV10-1 with TRBJ2-1; 7 nucleotides agree with TRBD2. CDR3 protein: CASSVRAGVGSDNEQFF. The CDR3 DNA follows: TGCGCCAGCAGTGTGAGGGCGGGAGTCGGCTCGGACAATGAGCAGTTCTTC.